This entry lists 20 T cell receptor beta chains sequenced from one sample in a study of human T cells and chemical hapten exposure. Each CDR3 protein gets one entry after TCRdb re-called the RACE reads with MiXCR. Of about 52,000 distinct CDR3 sequences in the sample, roughly a tenth were seen once. This sample's time point: patch test 3, about 24 weeks after DPC sensitization. As to treatment: therapeutic diphenylcyclopropenone sensitization with weekly scalp DPC. Sequenced material: whole blood, taken in connection with sensitization to the hapten diphenylcyclopropenone (DPC). Receptor source: a woman aged 40 to 50 with alopecia areata. Some clones in this sample may be carry-over from other donors' samples.

The chain couples TRBV7-3 to TRBJ2-7; D may be TRBD2 (6 bases). The CDR3 is 12 residues long. V shed 5 bases and J shed 7 bases, with 12 bases lying between them. The germline CDR1 and CDR2 sequences are SGHTA and FQGTGA. CDR3 loop: CASSPGRGEQYF. The DNA for the CDR3 is TGTGCCAGCAGCCCGGGCCGGGGGGAGCAGTACTTC.

This clonotype occurred many times. The chain uses TRBV24-1 and TRBJ1-1; 12 bases line up with TRBD1. V was pared by 7 bases and J by 3 bases, with 2 bases of the junction left unmatched. This CDR3 contains 14 residues. Germline CDR1 reads KGHDR; CDR2 reads SFDVKD. This CDR3 is CATRGQGADTEAFF. The DNA for the CDR3 is TGTGCCACCAGGGGACAGGGGGCAGACACTGAAGCTTTCTTT.

This chain uses TRBV30 with TRBJ1-6; D gene uncertain. Germline lookup yields CDR1 GTSNPN and CDR2 SVGIG (reference sequence). The CDR3 covers 13 residues. Trimming pared 4 bases from V and 9 bases from J, leaving 13 bases between. CDR3 coding DNA: TGTGCCTGGACCCGACTGCGCGGTTCACCCCTCCACTTT. The encoded protein is CAWTRLRGSPLHF.

This clonotype came up many times. This chain uses TRBV2 with TRBJ2-1; the match to TRBD1 covers 8 bases. The CDR3 runs 15 residues. Germline lookup yields CDR1 SNHLY and CDR2 FYNNEI. V lost 5 bases, J lost 0 bases, and 3 bases stayed unmatched. The CDR3: CASSSTGGSYNEQFF. The CDR3, as DNA: TGTGCCAGCAGTTCCACAGGGGGCTCCTACAATGAGCAGTTCTTC.

This chain joins TRBV9 and TRBJ1-3; the D is unclear. Per the germline V gene, CDR1 is SGDLS and CDR2 is YYNGEE. The CDR3 is 14 residues long. V gave up 0 bases and J gave up 0 bases, with 4 bases separating them. The CDR3 loop is CASSVAASGNTIYF. The CDR3 DNA sequence: TGTGCCAGCAGCGTAGCGGCCTCTGGAAACACCATATATTTT. Full variable domain (remainder filled in from reference TRBV9 and TRBJ1-3): DSGVTQTPKHLITATGQRVTLRCSPRSGDLSVYWYQQSLDQGLQFLIQYYNGEERAKGNILERFSAQQFPDLHSELNLSSLELGDSALYFCASSVAASGNTIYFGEGSWLTVV.

A few counts support this clonotype. DNA of the CDR3: TGTGCCAGCAGCCCCCCCGGGGGGGGCACTGAAGCTTTCTTT. Translating gives CASSPPGGGTEAFF. The rearrangement uses TRBV28 and TRBJ1-1, with D tentatively TRBD1 (5 bases). Per the germline V gene, CDR1 is MDHEN and CDR2 is SYDVKM. This CDR3 is built from 14 residues. V was trimmed by 6 bases and J by 4 bases, leaving 15 bases between them.

This clonotype was found a few times. The chain links TRBV5-4 to TRBJ1-2, with D perhaps matching TRBD1 (6 bases). Trimming took off 4 bases at V and 5 bases at J, with 18 bases between the two ends. The CDR3 totals 15 residues. Looked up from germline, CDR1 is SGHNT and CDR2 is YYREEE (reference sequence). As DNA, the CDR3 is TGTGCCAGCAGCAGGGAGGGGGATATAGTATATGGCTACACCTTC. Protein sequence: CASSREGDIVYGYTF.

This clonotype was seen a handful of times. The gene calls are TRBV18 and TRBJ2-3, with 7 bases that match TRBD1. The germline CDR1 and CDR2 sequences are KGHSH and LQKENI. V lost 2 bases, J lost 4 bases, and 6 bases stayed unmatched. The CDR3 covers 15 residues. The CDR3 here is CASSPGDSSADTQYF. DNA of the CDR3: TGTGCCAGCTCACCAGGGGACAGTTCGGCAGATACGCAGTATTTT.

This chain joins TRBV20-1 and TRBJ2-7, with D unresolved. This CDR3 has 16 amino acids. Germline V gene lookup returns CDR1 DFQATT and CDR2 SNEGSKA (reference sequence). Trimming took 3 bases from V and 2 from J, leaving 20 bases between them. The CDR3 reads CSASYDPRSEAYEQYF. In nucleotides, the CDR3 is TGCAGTGCTAGTTACGACCCCCGGAGTGAGGCCTACGAGCAGTACTTC.

The chain combines TRBV6-5 with TRBJ1-4, with a tentative D call TRBD1 (6 bases). Trimming left V 0 bases short and J 4 bases short, with 6 bases between. The CDR3 runs 14 residues. The V gene's germline CDR1 is MNHEY and CDR2 SVGAGI. This chain's CDR3 is CASSYSGGNEKLFF. The CDR3 coding sequence is TGTGCCAGCAGTTACTCAGGGGGTAATGAAAAACTGTTTTTT.

In its sample, this clonotype was seen many times. The rearrangement uses TRBV6-6 and TRBJ1-5; possible D gene TRBD1, 5 bases. This CDR3 is built from 12 residues. CDR1 MNHNY and CDR2 SVGAGI come from the germline V gene (reference sequence). V lost 9 bases, J lost 5 bases, and 11 bases lay in between. CDR3 DNA sequence: TGTGCCAGTCAACGGGGGGATCAGCCCCAGCATTTT. This codes for CASQRGDQPQHF.

This CDR3 is CASSETVGDAGPQHF. The CDR3, as DNA: TGTGCCAGCAGTGAAACAGTAGGGGATGCGGGGCCCCAGCATTTT. V is TRBV6-1 and J is TRBJ1-5; a possible D gene is TRBD1 (5 bases). V was clipped by 2 bases and J by 9 bases, with 17 bases between them. The CDR3 is made up of 15 amino acids. Germline V gene lookup returns CDR1 MNHNS and CDR2 SASEGT.

This clonotype was counted only a few times. The chain uses TRBV21-1 and TRBJ2-3; the D call TRBD1 from the table was never checked on the DNA. TRBV21-1 is shown as a pseudogene. This CDR3 contains 14 residues. The CDR3 spells CASSVSRDTDTQYF. CDR3 bases: TGTGCCAGCAGCGTAAGCAGGGACACAGATACGCAGTATTTT.

V usage is TRBV4-1 and J usage is TRBJ1-4, with D maybe TRBD1 (6 bases). CDR3 size: 15 residues. CDR1 MGHRA and CDR2 YSYEKL come from the germline V gene. Deletions cut 4 bases from V and 8 bases from J, with 17 bases between. The CDR3 bases are TGCGCCAGCAGCCGCCAGGACAGTACTTGGGAAAAACTGTTTTTT. Its translation is CASSRQDSTWEKLFF.

There are many counts of this clonotype. The rearrangement uses TRBV6-1 and TRBJ1-1; D is undetermined. In germline, CDR1 is MNHNS, CDR2 SASEGT. With 4 bases removed from V and 5 bases from J, the gap between germline ends came to 17 bases. This CDR3 contains 15 residues. This chain's CDR3 is CASSGIEAQRTEAFF. The CDR3 DNA is TGTGCCAGCAGTGGGATTGAGGCCCAGAGGACTGAAGCTTTCTTT.

The genes are TRBV18 and TRBJ1-1; 7 bases align to TRBD1. J was trimmed by 12 bases and V by 2 bases; bases with no gene match: 6. The CDR3 consists of 12 residues. The V gene's germline CDR1 is KGHSH and CDR2 LQKENI. The CDR3 DNA sequence: TGTGCCAGCTCACCAGAACAGGGGTTAACTTTCTTT. Translation gives CASSPEQGLTFF.

This clonotype turned up a few times. The chain joins TRBV12-3 or TRBV12-4 to TRBJ1-3; unclear D gene. This CDR3 has 15 amino acids. With 8 bases removed from V and 0 bases from J, the gap between germline ends came to 14 bases. The CDR3 loop is CASSGSSFSGNTIYF. The CDR3 region has the DNA TGTGCCAGCTCGGGCAGCTCTTTCTCTGGAAACACCATATATTTT.

This clonotype was detected many times. This chain uses TRBV2 with TRBJ1-5; D possibly corresponds to TRBD1 (5 bases). CDR1 and CDR2 (germline): SNHLY, FYNNEI. This CDR3 has 14 amino acids. V was shortened by 7 bases and J by 3 bases, with 13 bases between the two germline ends. CDR3 nucleotides: TGTGCCAGCAACCCCGACAGCCTCAATCAGCCCCAGCATTTT. Protein product: CASNPDSLNQPQHF. Using reference TRBV2 and TRBJ1-5 for the parts outside the CDR3, the full variable domain is EPEVTQTPSHQVTQMGQEVILRCVPISNHLYFYWYRQILGQKVEFLVSFYNNEISEKSEIFDDQFSVERPDGSNFTLKIRSTKLEDSAMYFCASNPDSLNQPQHFGDGTRLSIL.

In its sample, this clonotype was seen a few times. The chain is built from TRBV12-3 or TRBV12-4 and TRBJ1-2, with TRBD1 matching 7 bases. V dropped 6 bases and J dropped 4; count of bases not matched to a gene: 11. The CDR3 is 15 amino acids. The CDR3 DNA follows: TGTGCCAGCAGCTACCGACAGGGAGGATTCTATGGCTACACCTTC. Translated: CASSYRQGGFYGYTF.

This clonotype was seen many times. The chain links TRBV24-1 to TRBJ2-1; 10 nucleotides agree with TRBD2. The CDR3 consists of 16 residues. From germline, CDR1 is KGHDR and CDR2 SFDVKD. With 4 bases clipped from V and 5 bases from J, the junction kept 7 bases outside the gene matches. The CDR3 region is CATSDPLAGANNEQFF. CDR3 DNA sequence: TGTGCCACCAGTGACCCGCTAGCGGGGGCAAACAATGAGCAGTTCTTC.